These 17 T cell receptor beta chains were all obtained from the same sample, sequenced in a study of human T cells and chemical hapten exposure. Time point indicated: pre-sensitization, week 0. Treatment indicated: therapeutic diphenylcyclopropenone sensitization with weekly scalp DPC. TCRdb processed the RACE reads anew with MiXCR; each CDR3 protein has one entry. Here the sample spans 300,000 to 400,000 distinct CDR3 sequences, around 5.5% being singletons. Sequenced here: whole blood, sampled in connection with sensitization to the hapten diphenylcyclopropenone (DPC). Source of these receptors: a woman aged 45-60 years with alopecia areata. Some clones in this sample may be carry-over from other donors' samples.

The table lists this clonotype with many counts. J is TRBJ1-4 and V is TRBV5-1; D unclear. CDR3 length equals 16 residues. Germline V gives CDR1 SGHRS, CDR2 YFSETQ. V lost 0 bases to trimming and J lost 3 bases, with 12 bases between them. This CDR3 reads CASSLDGGRANEKLFF. DNA for the CDR3: TGCGCCAGCAGCTTGGATGGAGGAAGGGCTAATGAAAAACTGTTTTTT. Looking up the rest from reference TRBV5-1 and TRBJ1-4 gives the full variable domain: KAGVTQTPRYLIKTRGQQVTLSCSPISGHRSVSWYQQTPGQGLQFLFEYFSETQRNKGNFPGRFSGRQFSNSRSEMNVSTLELGDSALYLCASSLDGGRANEKLFFGSGTQLSVL.

V gene TRBV7-2 combines with J gene TRBJ2-1; TRBD1 matches at 8 bases. The CDR3 has 15 amino acids. Trimming took 5 bases from V and 6 from J; bases not matched to a gene: 9. Germline lookup yields CDR1 SGHTA and CDR2 FQGNSA. Here the CDR3 DNA reads TGTGCCAGCAGCCGCAGGACAGGGAGGAGCAATGAGCAGTTCTTC. Translation: CASSRRTGRSNEQFF.

This clonotype has more than one count but fewer than ten. This sequence joins TRBV7-2 and TRBJ2-3; no firm D call. Per germline, CDR1 SGHTA and CDR2 FQGNSA. CDR3 length: 12 amino acids. The ends were cut back, 4 bases at V and 10 bases at J, with 12 bases in the middle. The CDR3 loop is CASSSGLPSQYF. CDR3 DNA sequence: TGTGCCAGCAGCTCCGGGCTCCCGTCGCAGTATTTT.

The rearrangement links TRBV29-1 to TRBJ2-7; TRBD2 matches 7 bases. The CDR3 extends over 12 amino acids. CDR1 is SQVTM, CDR2 ANQGSEA, per germline. With V trimmed by 4 bases and J by 3 bases, 3 bases remained unmatched. The CDR3 loop reads CSVAPSGYEQYF. The CDR3, as DNA: TGCAGCGTTGCCCCTAGCGGCTACGAGCAGTACTTC.

J is TRBJ2-1 and V is TRBV28; unclear D gene. Trimming removed 9 bases from V and 9 bases from J, with 9 bases in between. CDR1 is MDHEN, CDR2 SYDVKM, per germline. This CDR3 is built from 10 residues. CDR3 loop: CASDRTEQFF. The CDR3 DNA follows: TGTGCCAGTGACCGGACTGAGCAGTTCTTC.

The sample holds a few counts of this clonotype. The V and J genes are TRBV7-8 and TRBJ2-3, with 9 bases identical to TRBD1. The CDR3 length is 16 residues. The V gene's germline CDR1 is SGHVS and CDR2 FQNEAQ. V trimming: 4 bases; J trimming: 4 bases; junction bases outside the gene matches: 9. This chain's CDR3 is CASSSGQGWLADTQYF. CDR3 nucleotide sequence: TGTGCCAGCAGCTCCGGACAGGGGTGGCTTGCAGATACGCAGTATTTT.

V is TRBV27 and J is TRBJ1-1, with 7 bases matching TRBD1. CDR1 is MNHEY, CDR2 SMNVEV, per germline (reference sequence). V gave up 4 bases and J gave up 5 bases; unmatched junction bases: 10. This CDR3 has 15 amino acids. As DNA, the CDR3 is TGTGCCAGCAGTTATTCCCCAGGGGGTCAAACTGAAGCTTTCTTT. Amino acid sequence: CASSYSPGGQTEAFF.

The chain recombines TRBV6-1 with TRBJ1-5; TRBD1 agrees at 7 bases. The junction had 7 bases not matched to a gene; V was cut back by 3 bases and J by 5 bases. Per the germline V gene, CDR1 is MNHNS and CDR2 is SASEGT. The CDR3 is 15 residues long. The CDR3 here is CASSDNRGYDQPQHF. CDR3 sequence (DNA): TGTGCCAGCAGTGATAACAGGGGTTACGATCAGCCCCAGCATTTT.

This clonotype was counted only a few times. The chain employs TRBV5-1 and TRBJ2-2; D uncertain. The V end lost 1 base, the J end lost 7 bases, and 11 bases lay between the germline ends. CDR1 and CDR2 from the germline V gene are SGHRS and YFSETQ. The CDR3 covers 14 residues. CDR3 amino acids: CASSLLSPDGELFF. The CDR3 DNA follows: TGCGCCAGCAGCTTGTTGTCCCCGGACGGGGAGCTGTTTTTT.

This clonotype occurred many times. V gene TRBV24-1 combines with J gene TRBJ2-7; D remains unclear. Trimming cost V 2 bases and J 5 bases, with 6 bases left between them. Germline CDR1 and CDR2: KGHDR and SFDVKD. The CDR3 consists of 12 residues. CDR3 in DNA: TGTGCCACCAGTGATTGGGGTCACGAGCAGTACTTC. Translated, it gives CATSDWGHEQYF.

In its sample, this clonotype was seen many times. The chain joins TRBV9 to TRBJ1-5; TRBD1 matches 10 bases. This CDR3 comprises 15 residues. With V trimmed by 4 bases and J by 2 bases, 3 bases remained unmatched. Germline V gene sequence: CDR1 SGDLS, CDR2 YYNGEE. The CDR3 nucleotides read TGTGCCAGCAGCAGTGGGACAGGGGGCAATCAGCCCCAGCATTTT. As protein: CASSSGTGGNQPQHF.

This clonotype was picked up many times. The chain is built from TRBV7-9 and TRBJ1-2; D remains ambiguous. The germline CDR1 and CDR2 sequences are SEHNR and FQNEAQ (reference sequence). V was pared by 2 bases and J by 3 bases, with 7 bases between. This CDR3 spans 13 amino acids. CDR3 in DNA: TGTGCCAGCAGCTTATCCAGTGACTATGGCTACACCTTC. Translation gives CASSLSSDYGYTF.

The sample holds many counts of this clonotype. The V call is TRBV10-3, the J call TRBJ2-7; a weak D match, TRBD2 (5 bases). Germline CDR1 ENHRY, CDR2 SYGVKD. The CDR3 spans 13 residues. The V gene lost 0 bases and the J gene lost 2 bases, with 5 bases spanning the gap. CDR3 amino acids: CAISESEAYEQYF. The CDR3 DNA reads TGTGCCATCAGTGAGTCGGAGGCCTACGAGCAGTACTTC.

Concerning this clonotype itself: One end of the junction fails to match germline, which may point to a read error. This chain joins TRBV5-4 and TRBJ2-2; 8 bases line up with TRBD2. The germline gives CDR1 SGHNT, CDR2 YYREEE (reference sequence). There are 15 residues in the CDR3. This chain's CDR3 is CASSLSGGGSRELSF. The CDR3 DNA follows: TGTGCCAGCAGCTTGAGCGGGGGAGGGAGTCGGGAGCTGTCTTTT.

There are many counts of this clonotype. For the CDR3, the DNA is TGCAGTGCAACCCCGTCCCGCTACGAGCAGTACTTC. Encoded protein: CSATPSRYEQYF. The chain couples TRBV20-1 to TRBJ2-7; D is unclear. The CDR3 consists of 12 residues. Germline assignment: CDR1 DFQATT and CDR2 SNEGSKA (reference sequence). V dropped 6 bases and J dropped 3 bases, with 12 bases sitting between them.

This clonotype was counted only a few times. The rearrangement uses TRBV27 and TRBJ1-5; 7 bases fit TRBD1. Looked up from germline, CDR1 is MNHEY and CDR2 is SMNVEV (reference sequence). CDR3 length: 14 residues. V was clipped by 6 bases and J by 5 bases; unmatched bases: 7. The CDR3 sequence is CASSPGTVYQPQHF. CDR3 in DNA: TGTGCCAGCAGCCCAGGGACAGTTTATCAGCCCCAGCATTTT.

CDR3 sequence reads: CAGADIRGKAETQYF. In DNA, the CDR3 is TGTGCCGGGGCCGATATCAGGGGGAAGGCAGAGACCCAGTACTTC. The chain couples TRBV6-4 to TRBJ2-5; TRBD1 aligns across 7 bases. The germline gives CDR1 MRHNA, CDR2 SNTAGT. Trimming removed 11 bases from V and 4 bases from J; junction bases left unmatched: 16. This CDR3 has 15 amino acids.